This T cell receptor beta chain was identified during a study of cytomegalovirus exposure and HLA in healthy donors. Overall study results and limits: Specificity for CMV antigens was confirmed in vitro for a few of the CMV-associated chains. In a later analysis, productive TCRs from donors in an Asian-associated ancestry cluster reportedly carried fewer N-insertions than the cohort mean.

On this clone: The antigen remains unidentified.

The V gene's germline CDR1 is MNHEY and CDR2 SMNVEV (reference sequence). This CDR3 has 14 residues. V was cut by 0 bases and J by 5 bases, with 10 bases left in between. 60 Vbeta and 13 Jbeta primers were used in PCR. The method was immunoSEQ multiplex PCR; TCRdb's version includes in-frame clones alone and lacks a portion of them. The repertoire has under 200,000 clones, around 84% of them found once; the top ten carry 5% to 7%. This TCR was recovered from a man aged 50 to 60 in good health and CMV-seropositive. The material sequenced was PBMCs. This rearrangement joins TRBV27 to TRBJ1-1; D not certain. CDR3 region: CASSLSGRLTEAFF. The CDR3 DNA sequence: TGTGCCAGCAGTTTATCCGGGCGACTAACTGAAGCTTTCTTT.